This T cell receptor beta chain comes out of a study of T-cell memory formation after mild COVID-19. TCRdb independently ran MiXCR on the 5' RACE reads; one entry per CDR3 protein. The sample holds 450,000 to 700,000 distinct CDR3 sequences; about a sixth are singletons and the top ten take approximately 12%. The CDR3 extends over 14 amino acids. Trimming removed 5 bases from V and 0 bases from J, with 12 bases in between. Germline V CDR1 and CDR2: SGHRS, YFSETQ. This clonotype was obtained from an adult woman who had mild COVID-19 (a few samples of this study predate the infection). Cell type and time point are not known. Sequencing used PBMCs or a T cell subset sorted from them (not recorded which). The V gene is TRBV5-1, the J gene TRBJ2-7; no definite D call. This chain's CDR3 is CASRRGRSSYEQYF. The CDR3 nucleotides read TGCGCCAGCAGAAGAGGACGGAGCTCCTACGAGCAGTACTTC. The variable domain in full, completed from reference TRBV5-1 and TRBJ2-7, reads KAGVTQTPRYLIKTRGQQVTLSCSPISGHRSVSWYQQTPGQGLQFLFEYFSETQRNKGNFPGRFSGRQFSNSRSEMNVSTLELGDSALYLCASRRGRSSYEQYFGPGTRLTVT.